This T cell receptor beta chain was recovered during a study of T cells after yellow fever vaccination (dated by TCRdb to between 2019 and 2020). Concerning the study at large: The SMART-Seq v4 Ultra Low Input RNA kit was used to prepare libraries from fractions with low cell numbers. To track T-cell clones before and after primary and booster YFV17D yellow fever vaccination, bulk TCR alpha and beta repertoires were sequenced longitudinally. Blood was collected at multiple timepoints before and after primary and secondary immunization, and bulk PBMC replicates and cell subsets were isolated. Two healthy male donors, one aged 18 to 30 and one aged 30 to 40 years, made up the cohort.

This specimen's treatment or condition label, interpreted: live attenuated yellow fever vaccine strain. At every blood-draw timepoint, two biological replicates of bulk PBMCs were collected. PBMCs were isolated from peripheral blood using a standard Ficoll-Paque protocol. RNA was extracted with TriZol from bulk PBMCs, CD4 and CD8 fractions, and dextramer-positive and dextramer-negative fractions. The CDR3, from cysteine to phenylalanine, totals 15 residues. Of all the DNA, just the CDR3 is kept, 45 bases in frame from base 1. Trimming removed 7 bases from V and 7 bases from J, leaving 20 bases between the germline ends. CDR1 and CDR2, per the germline V gene, are SGHTA and FQGNSA. TCR cDNA was synthesized by 5'RACE template switching, which introduced a universal primer site and unique molecular identifiers. Priming for cDNA synthesis came from both the TCR alpha and TCR beta constant segments. Library amplification used two PCR steps, and the second PCR step added sample barcodes and sequencing adapters. Libraries were sequenced on Illumina HiSeq 2500 (2x100 bp) or NovaSeq (2x150 bp). On the authors' methods: MIGEC was used to demultiplex reads and collapse the reads into UMI consensus sequences, and MiXCR was used for V(D)J alignment. Vaccine-responding clonotypes were identified with edgeR using replicate PBMC samples, with FDR below 0.01 and a log2 fold change above 5 up to day 15 being required. Each bulk clonotype was labeled CD4 or CD8 based on which sequenced repertoire, CD4 or CD8, contained the clonotype at higher abundance. TCRdb applied fastp at Q25 and MiXCR to the public reads, then kept only in-frame beta chains. Under each unique CDR3 protein, matching rows form one entry showing the most common genes and DNA. It is TCRdb's table, rather than the study itself, that gives the V and J calls and clone size. The sample yields 620,000 or so distinct CDR3 sequences; 9% to 15% were counted once. The ten largest clones add up to 15% of the sample.

As for this clonotype: Its antigen target is currently unknown. Within one base of it there is no much larger clone, and no base qualities were kept.

The study at large found these results: Because the study included only a couple of donors, the extent to which the findings can be generalized is limited. Computational filtering was needed because FACS-sorted repertoires could contain abundant contaminating clonotypes from the bulk population. Most clones expanded after primary vaccination were re-detected after the booster (around 96% of CD4 and around 86% of CD8), suggesting broad memory maintenance. The secondary T-cell response was weaker than the primary response but faster, peaking on day 5 instead of day 15. A small share of clonotypes occurred in both CD4 and CD8 compartments, likely arising from convergent recombination.

The material was PBMCs, obtained on the day of the yellow fever booster vaccination. This sequence originates from a man between 25 and 39 years old who received the YFV17D yellow fever vaccine. The chain is assembled from TRBV7-2 and TRBJ2-1, with a tentative D gene TRBD2 over 5 matching bases. The nucleotides read TGTGCCAGCACTATGGAGGCAGGCCGTAGGAATGAGCAGTTCTTC. This codes for CASTMEAGRRNEQFF.